These T cell receptor beta chains were read from a single sample in a study of long-term antiretroviral therapy in people with HIV. The table came from immunoSEQ multiplex PCR; TCRdb's copy has only in-frame clones and leaves some out. The data show roughly 28,000 clones, approximately 85% seen once. The specimen was unsorted PBMCs, collected 2.9 years after starting antiretroviral therapy. These receptors all come from a man in his fifties with HIV. Both conserved end residues are part of each CDR3. The D gene is left open where the match is weak. Not every row has a clone size; where given, it reads once, few, many or a size class.

TRBJ2-7,NA,TRBV7-9,NA,CASSLILGNSYEQYF,TGTGCCAGCAGCTTAATTTTGGGCAATTCCTACGAGCAGTACTTC
TRBJ2-1,NA,TRBV29-1,NA,CSVEEWGDYNEQFF,TGCAGCGTTGAAGAATGGGGGGACTACAATGAGCAGTTCTTC
TRBJ1-2,few,TRBV4-1,TRBD1,CASSQGGQLYGYTF,TGCGCCAGCAGCCAAGGGGGACAGCTCTATGGCTACACCTTC
TRBJ1-1,NA,TRBV30,NA,CAWTRDRDTEAFF,TGTGCCTGGACCCGGGACCGAGACACTGAAGCTTTCTTT
TRBJ2-3,once,TRBV5-8,NA,CASRFKGGEDTQYF,TGTGCCAGCAGGTTCAAGGGGGGCGAAGATACGCAGTATTTT
TRBJ2-7,NA,TRBV28,TRBD1,CASAMTGGLYEQYF,TGTGCCAGCGCCATGACAGGGGGGTTATACGAGCAGTACTTC
TRBJ1-1,NA,TRBV4-3,TRBD1,CASSPRDRDTEAFF,TGCGCCAGCAGCCCTCGAGACAGGGACACTGAAGCTTTCTTT
TRBJ2-3,NA,TRBV18,NA,CASSRDHTDTQYF,TGTGCCAGCTCCAGGGACCACACAGATACGCAGTATTTT
TRBJ1-2,NA,TRBV28,NA,CASSFKEGPLWGYTF,TGTGCCAGCAGTTTTAAGGAGGGACCCCTATGGGGCTACACCTTC
TRBJ2-7,NA,TRBV28,TRBD1,CASSLDTGESSYEQYF,TGTGCCAGCAGCTTAGACACAGGGGAGAGCTCCTACGAGCAGTACTTC
TRBJ2-7,NA,TRBV9,NA,CASRKGRESYEQYF,TGTGCCAGCCGTAAGGGCAGGGAGTCCTACGAGCAGTACTTC
TRBJ1-1,NA,TRBV7-3,NA,CASSFHRVGNTEAFF,TGTGCCAGCAGCTTTCATAGGGTCGGGAACACTGAAGCTTTCTTT
TRBJ1-3,NA,TRBV12-5,NA,CASGLATQGLGGNTIYF,TGTGCTAGTGGTTTAGCAACCCAGGGGCTCGGTGGAAACACCATATATTTT
TRBJ1-6,NA,TRBV19,TRBD1,CASSDRTGHNSPLHF,TGTGCCAGTAGTGATCGGACAGGGCATAATTCACCCCTCCACTTT
TRBJ1-6,NA,TRBV7-8,NA,CASSLGVRRRSNLNSPLHF,TGTGCCAGCAGCTTAGGAGTCCGAAGACGGTCGAACTTAAATTCACCCCTCCACTTT
TRBJ1-2,NA,TRBV13,NA,CASSPGPYGYTF,TGTGCCAGCAGCCCTGGACCCTATGGCTACACCTTC